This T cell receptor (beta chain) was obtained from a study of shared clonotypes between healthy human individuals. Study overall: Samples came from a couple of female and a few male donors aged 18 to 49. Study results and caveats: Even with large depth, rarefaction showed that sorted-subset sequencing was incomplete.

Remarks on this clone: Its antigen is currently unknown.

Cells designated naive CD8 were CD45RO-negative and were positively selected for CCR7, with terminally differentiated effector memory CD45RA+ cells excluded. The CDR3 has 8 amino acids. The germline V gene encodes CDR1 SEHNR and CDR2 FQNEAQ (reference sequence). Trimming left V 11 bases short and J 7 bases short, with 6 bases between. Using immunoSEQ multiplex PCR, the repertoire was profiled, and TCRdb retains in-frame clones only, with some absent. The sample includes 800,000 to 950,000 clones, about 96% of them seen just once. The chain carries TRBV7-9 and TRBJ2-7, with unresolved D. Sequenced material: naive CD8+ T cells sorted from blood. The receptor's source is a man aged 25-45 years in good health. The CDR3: CALGEQYF. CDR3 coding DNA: TGTGCCCTCGGGGAGCAGTACTTC.